Following are 9 T cell receptor beta chains from one sample sequenced in a study of cytotoxic CD8 clonotypes in ibrutinib-treated CLL. Clones were sequenced by immunoSEQ multiplex PCR, and TCRdb holds only the in-frame ones, with some missing. This sample has more than 11,000 clones; roughly 70% occur once, and the top ten carry roughly 5.5%. The material sequenced was PBMCs, taken before ibrutinib treatment. These receptors came from a human donor with chronic lymphocytic leukemia.

The chain links TRBV5-6 to TRBJ2-1, with D hard to call. Germline CDR1 SGHDT, CDR2 YYEEEE. V was cut by 2 bases and J by 2 bases, with 11 bases left in between. The CDR3 sequence is 15 residues long. CDR3 loop: CASSLGRVPYNEQFF. Written as DNA, the CDR3 is TGTGCCAGCAGCTTAGGCCGGGTACCCTACAATGAGCAGTTCTTC.

The CDR3 sequence is CASRQTGLEAFF. The CDR3 DNA sequence: TGTGCCAGCAGACAAACAGGGCTTGAAGCTTTCTTT. The V gene is TRBV6-6, the J gene TRBJ1-1, with D possibly matching TRBD1 (6 bases). The CDR3 sequence is 12 residues long. Per germline, CDR1 MNHNY and CDR2 SVGAGI (reference sequence). Trimming removed 6 bases at V and 7 bases at J, with 12 bases between.

This rearrangement joins TRBV28 to TRBJ2-1; D is unresolved. This CDR3 is built from 11 residues. Deletions cut 3 bases from V and 9 bases from J, with 6 bases between. Germline V CDR1 and CDR2: MDHEN, SYDVKM. CDR3 DNA sequence: TGTGCCAGCAGTTTTAAAGGTGAGCAGTTCTTC. Its translation is CASSFKGEQFF.

CDR3: CASSPPVFGRGPGELFF. CDR3 in DNA: TGTGCCAGCTCACCACCCGTCTTTGGCAGGGGACCCGGGGAGCTGTTTTTT. The V gene is TRBV18, the J gene TRBJ2-2; D perhaps matches TRBD1 (6 bases). There are 17 residues in the CDR3. Germline values: CDR1 KGHSH, CDR2 LQKENI. V dropped 0 bases and J dropped 6 bases, with 17 bases sitting between them. Full variable domain (outside the CDR3, taken from reference TRBV18 and TRBJ2-2): NAGVMQNPRHLVRRRGQEARLRCSPMKGHSHVYWYRQLPEEGLKFMVYLQKENIIDESGMPKERFSAEFPKEGPSILRIQQVVRGDSAAYFCASSPPVFGRGPGELFFGEGSRLTVL.

The CDR3 sequence is CASSLAVSGGAETQYF. As DNA, the CDR3 is TGTGCCAGCAGCTTAGCGGTTAGCGGGGGGGCCGAGACCCAGTACTTC. V gene TRBV11-2 combines with J gene TRBJ2-5, with TRBD2 matching over 11 bases. The V segment lost 1 base and the J segment 5 bases; nucleotides outside the gene matches: 6. This CDR3 comprises 16 residues. Looked up from germline, CDR1 is SGHAT and CDR2 is FQNNGV.

The rearrangement joins TRBV7-3 to TRBJ2-1, with D tentatively TRBD1 or TRBD2 (5 bases each). Germline V lookup: CDR1 SGHTA, CDR2 FQGTGA. Trimming stripped 5 bases from V and 9 bases from J, with 14 bases between. The CDR3 totals 13 residues. The CDR3 DNA sequence: TGTGCCAGCAGCAAGGGACCCCCACGTGAGCAGTTCTTC. Protein product: CASSKGPPREQFF.

This chain joins TRBV18 and TRBJ2-7; 7 nucleotides align to TRBD2. This CDR3 region has 14 residues. CDR1 and CDR2 (germline): KGHSH, LQKENI. V lost 3 bases to trimming and J lost 7 bases; unmatched junction nucleotides: 9. The CDR3 coding sequence is TGTGCCAGCTCACCGACCTTAGCGGGTGGAGAGCAGTACTTC. Translating gives CASSPTLAGGEQYF.

This chain joins TRBV5-1 and TRBJ1-4; D is unclear. The V and J ends lost 0 bases and 5 bases respectively, with 8 bases between them. The CDR3 runs 14 residues. Per germline, CDR1 SGHRS and CDR2 YFSETQ. DNA for the CDR3: TGCGCCAGCAGCTTGGAGGTGGGGAATGAAAAACTGTTTTTT. Translation: CASSLEVGNEKLFF.

The chain couples TRBV5-6 to TRBJ2-3; 11 bases fit TRBD2. V trimming: 4 bases; J trimming: 0 bases; junction bases outside the gene matches: 7. This CDR3 is built from 17 residues. Looked up from germline, CDR1 is SGHDT and CDR2 is YYEEEE. In nucleotides, the CDR3 is TGTGCCAGCAGCCCGGGGACTAGCGGATTAAGCACAGATACGCAGTATTTT. Translated, it gives CASSPGTSGLSTDTQYF. Together with reference TRBV5-6 and TRBJ2-3, the CDR3 gives the full variable domain: DAGVTQSPTHLIKTRGQQVTLRCSPKSGHDTVSWYQQALGQGPQFIFQYYEEEERQRGNFPDRFSGHQFPNYSSELNVNALLLGDSALYLCASSPGTSGLSTDTQYFGPGTRLTVL.